The 26 T cell receptor beta chains presented below share a single source sample, sequenced in a study of blood T cell repertoires in COVID-19 (dated by TCRdb to 2020 to 2021). Library generation was performed with the immunoSEQ multiplex PCR assay. In TCRdb, the immuneACCESS table is reduced to in-frame sequences with V and J assigned. These tables do not hold every clone; where another copy was compared, an unresolved V gene accounts for under half, and the others remain unexplained. The sample includes tens of thousands of clones, with 86% observed a single time. The biggest ten clones account for around 3.1% of the sample. The sample comprised PBMCs or T cells enriched from blood (not recorded which). The receptor source for this set is a woman between 45 and 60 years old who had recovered from COVID-19.

The V and J genes are TRBV18 and TRBJ2-1, with D perhaps matching TRBD2 (6 bases). The V gene's germline CDR1 is KGHSH and CDR2 LQKENI. There are 14 residues in the CDR3. The V and J ends lost 6 bases and 0 bases respectively, with 9 bases between them. For the CDR3, the DNA is TGTGCCAGCTCCCTGGGGGGCTCCTACAATGAGCAGTTCTTC. This encodes CASSLGGSYNEQFF.

The chain joins TRBV5-1 to TRBJ1-1; 9 bases line up with TRBD1. V dropped 6 bases and J dropped 7; count of bases not matched to a gene: 10. The CDR3 runs to 14 residues. Germline V CDR1 and CDR2: SGHRS, YFSETQ. In nucleotides, the CDR3 is TGCGCCAGCACCACCGGGACAGGGCCATATGAAGCTTTCTTT. Its translation: CASTTGTGPYEAFF.

This sequence joins TRBV6-1 and TRBJ2-2; 13 nucleotides match TRBD2. The CDR3 extends over 18 amino acids. The V gene end was trimmed by 1 base and the J gene end by 1 base; junction bases not matched to a gene: 3. CDR1 is MNHNS and CDR2 is SASEGT in the germline V gene. In DNA, the CDR3 is TGTGCCAGCAGTGAAGGAACTAGCGGGGGGGTGAACACCGGGGAGCTGTTTTTT. This translates into CASSEGTSGGVNTGELFF.

The rearrangement uses TRBV19 and TRBJ2-5; D remains unclear. V shed 3 bases and J shed 7 bases, with 9 bases lying between them. Germline V lookup: CDR1 LNHDA, CDR2 SQIVND (reference sequence). The CDR3 extends over 12 amino acids. The CDR3 DNA sequence: TGTGCCAGTAGTATGATAACCGGGACCCAGTACTTC. This sequence encodes CASSMITGTQYF.

The rearrangement uses TRBV5-1 and TRBJ1-2; maybe TRBD1 (6 bases). This CDR3 is built from 15 residues. V was trimmed by 4 bases and J by 8 bases, leaving 21 bases between them. Germline loops: CDR1 SGHRS, CDR2 YFSETQ. Here the CDR3 reads CASSVQGDSSEGYTF. The CDR3 DNA follows: TGCGCCAGCAGCGTACAGGGAGATTCCTCGGAGGGCTACACCTTC.

The chain uses TRBV27 and TRBJ1-2, with D possibly being TRBD1 (6 bases). The V gene lost 6 bases and the J gene lost 4 bases, with 18 bases spanning the gap. The CDR3 has 15 residues. In germline, CDR1 is MNHEY, CDR2 SMNVEV (reference sequence). CDR3 region: CASRLQGGGGYGYTF. For the CDR3, the DNA is TGTGCCAGCAGGTTACAGGGAGGGGGGGGCTATGGCTACACCTTC.

The gene calls are TRBV6-2 or TRBV6-3 and TRBJ2-3, with 7 bases identical to TRBD1. Per germline, CDR1 MNHEY and CDR2 SVGEGT. The CDR3 contains 15 residues. J was trimmed by 2 bases and V by 2 bases; bases with no gene match: 4. The CDR3 region has the DNA TGTGCCAGCAGTTACACCGGGACAGCCACAGATACGCAGTATTTT. The encoded protein is CASSYTGTATDTQYF.

The chain has TRBV25-1 and TRBJ1-2, with D perhaps matching TRBD1 (5 bases). With 1 base removed from V and 7 bases from J, the gap between germline ends came to 13 bases. From germline, CDR1 is MGHDK and CDR2 SYGVNS. This CDR3 has 14 residues. CDR3 bases: TGTGCCAGCAGTGAATTGGCAGGGCTCTCTGGCTACACCTTC. Its translation: CASSELAGLSGYTF.

V usage is TRBV18 and J usage is TRBJ2-7, with 7 bases that match TRBD1. Germline trimming cut 3 bases from V and 6 bases from J; bases unmatched to any gene: 2. Germline CDR1 reads KGHSH; CDR2 reads LQKENI. The length of the CDR3 is 12 residues. In DNA, the CDR3 is TGTGCCAGCTCACCGACAGGGACCGAGCAGTACTTC. It specifies CASSPTGTEQYF.

In this sample, this clone turned up a few times. The V gene is TRBV12-3 or TRBV12-4, the J gene TRBJ1-2, with no clear D. V was shortened by 1 base and J by 3 bases, with 6 bases between the two germline ends. This CDR3 comprises 13 residues. CDR3 region: CASSLGPHYGYTF. The CDR3 DNA is TGTGCCAGCAGTTTAGGGCCACACTATGGCTACACCTTC.

The chain couples TRBV7-2 to TRBJ2-1; 10 bases are shared with TRBD1. This CDR3 region has 17 residues. Germline lookup yields CDR1 SGHTA and CDR2 FQGNSA. V lost 4 bases to trimming and J lost 7 bases; unmatched junction nucleotides: 13. CDR3: CASSSSPGTGEKNEQFF. The CDR3 DNA reads TGTGCCAGCAGCTCCTCGCCCGGGACAGGGGAGAAGAATGAGCAGTTCTTC.

The CDR3 spells CASGQESYNSPLHF. DNA for the CDR3: TGTGCCAGCGGACAGGAGTCCTATAATTCACCCCTCCACTTT. This chain uses TRBV28 with TRBJ1-6; 7 positions agree with TRBD1. J lost 1 base, V lost 8 bases, and 2 bases had no gene match. The CDR3 spans 14 residues. Germline V gives CDR1 MDHEN, CDR2 SYDVKM.

This clone has only one observation. The chain has TRBV5-6 and TRBJ1-3; no firm D call. V lost 2 bases and J lost 4, with 10 bases in between. The CDR3 consists of 14 residues. The germline V gene has CDR1 SGHDT and CDR2 YYEEEE. The DNA of the CDR3 is TGTGCCAGCAGCTTCGACAAAAGGGGAAACACCATATATTTT. Residues: CASSFDKRGNTIYF.

The sample holds one count of this clone. The genes are TRBV28 and TRBJ1-2; D remains unclear. Germline V gene sequence: CDR1 MDHEN, CDR2 SYDVKM. The CDR3 totals 12 residues. Trimming took 4 bases from V and 5 from J, leaving 8 bases between them. The CDR3 loop is CASSSGDYGYTF. For the CDR3, the DNA is TGTGCCAGCAGTTCCGGGGATTATGGCTACACCTTC.

This clone was counted once. The chain recombines TRBV10-3 with TRBJ1-4; 9 positions match TRBD1. This CDR3 is 12 amino acids long. Germline loops: CDR1 ENHRY, CDR2 SYGVKD. The ends lost 8 bases at V and 7 bases at J; junction bases unmatched: 2. The CDR3: CAIGTGTEKLFF. DNA for the CDR3: TGTGCCATCGGGACAGGGACTGAAAAACTGTTTTTT.

This clone was seen a few times. J is TRBJ1-2 and V is TRBV30; D remains ambiguous. Germline V gene data show CDR1 as GTSNPN and CDR2 as SVGIG (reference sequence). The CDR3 has 16 residues. With 2 bases removed from V and 1 base from J, the gap between germline ends came to 17 bases. In nucleotides, the CDR3 is TGTGCCTGGAGTTCCCCGAGCGCCGGTCGTAACTATGGCTACACCTTC. Translating gives CAWSSPSAGRNYGYTF.

The CDR3 DNA reads as TGCAGCGTTGTTACCGGGACAGGGGGCTCCTACGAGCAGTACTTC. This translates into CSVVTGTGGSYEQYF. The rearrangement uses TRBV29-1 and TRBJ2-7; 11 bases agree with TRBD1. CDR1 SQVTM and CDR2 ANQGSEA come from the germline V gene. The V and J ends lost 4 bases and 0 bases, in that order; junction bases with no gene match: 5. CDR3 length equals 15 residues.

V usage is TRBV4-2 and J usage is TRBJ2-1, with D possibly matching TRBD2 (6 bases). Germline V gene lookup returns CDR1 LGHNA and CDR2 YNFKEQ. The ends were cut back, 0 bases at V and 4 bases at J, with 13 bases in the middle. CDR3 size: 16 residues. CDR3 coding DNA: TGTGCCAGCAGCCAAGATTCCTTGGGGAGGTACAATGAGCAGTTCTTC. Translation: CASSQDSLGRYNEQFF.

The V and J genes are TRBV6-2 or TRBV6-3 and TRBJ1-4; 8 nucleotides line up with TRBD1. J lost 1 base, V lost 4 bases, and 5 bases had no gene match. In germline, CDR1 is MNHEY, CDR2 SVGEGT. The CDR3 extends over 16 amino acids. This chain's CDR3 is CASSSDRGETNEKLFF. CDR3 nucleotide sequence: TGTGCCAGCAGTTCTGACAGGGGCGAAACTAATGAAAAACTGTTTTTT.

The rearrangement links TRBV10-3 to TRBJ2-6, with TRBD2 identical over 9 bases. Germline values: CDR1 ENHRY, CDR2 SYGVKD. CDR3 length equals 17 residues. Losses at the gene ends were 4 bases for V and 2 bases for J; bases not matched to a gene: 6. The CDR3 sequence: CAISGLAVGPGANVLTF. The CDR3 coding sequence is TGTGCCATCAGTGGACTAGCGGTTGGACCTGGGGCCAACGTCCTGACTTTC.

A word on this clone: Sequence at one end of the junction differs from germline and may be a read error. This sequence joins TRBV28 and TRBJ1-2; no reliable D call. Germline CDR1 is MDHEN and CDR2 is SYDVKM. The CDR3 runs 11 residues. The CDR3, as DNA: TGCGTATCCGGGTCTGGCTATGGCTACACCTTC. Amino acid sequence: CVSGSGYGYTF.

The chain's CDR3 is CASSQGQMNTEAFF. The CDR3, as DNA: TGCGCCAGCAGCCAGGGACAGATGAACACTGAAGCTTTCTTT. V usage is TRBV5-1 and J usage is TRBJ1-1; 7 bases are shared with TRBD1. CDR1 and CDR2 (germline): SGHRS, YFSETQ. Trimming took 4 bases from V and 0 from J; bases not matched to a gene: 3. This CDR3 comprises 14 residues. Full variable domain (outside the CDR3, taken from reference TRBV5-1 and TRBJ1-1): KAGVTQTPRYLIKTRGQQVTLSCSPISGHRSVSWYQQTPGQGLQFLFEYFSETQRNKGNFPGRFSGRQFSNSRSEMNVSTLELGDSALYLCASSQGQMNTEAFFGQGTRLTVV.

This clone was seen more than once but under ten times. This chain links TRBV7-9 with TRBJ2-7, with 7 positions matching TRBD1. J lost 3 bases, V lost 4 bases, and 3 bases had no gene match. Germline CDR1 is SEHNR and CDR2 is FQNEAQ (reference sequence). The CDR3 is 13 residues long. CDR3 sequence: CASSYYRGYEQYF. DNA of the CDR3: TGTGCCAGCAGCTACTACAGGGGCTACGAGCAGTACTTC.

The V call is TRBV2, the J call TRBJ2-1; TRBD1 aligns across 8 bases. Trimming removed 5 bases from V and 7 bases from J; junction bases left unmatched: 7. Germline V gives CDR1 SNHLY, CDR2 FYNNEI. The CDR3 runs 14 residues. The CDR3 DNA follows: TGTGCCAGCAGTAACGGACAGGGCACAAATGAGCAGTTCTTC. Its translation is CASSNGQGTNEQFF.

The rearrangement joins TRBV4-3 to TRBJ2-7, with 8 bases fitting TRBD1. Per the germline V gene, CDR1 is LGHNA and CDR2 is YSLEER. J was trimmed by 2 bases and V by 2 bases; bases with no gene match: 5. The CDR3 totals 15 residues. The CDR3 sequence: CASSQLQGGTYEQYF. The CDR3 bases are TGCGCCAGCAGCCAACTACAGGGGGGAACCTACGAGCAGTACTTC.

The chain uses TRBV18 and TRBJ1-1, with 7 bases fitting TRBD1. This CDR3 region has 15 residues. Germline-derived CDR1 and CDR2 are KGHSH and LQKENI. The ends lost 3 bases at V and 4 bases at J; junction bases unmatched: 8. For the CDR3, the DNA is TGTGCCAGCTCACCCGTGAGCCAGGGGGGCACTGAAGCTTTCTTT. Residues: CASSPVSQGGTEAFF.